Listed here are 10 T cell receptor beta chains from one sample, sequenced in a study of cytomegalovirus exposure and HLA in healthy donors. The protocol was immunoSEQ multiplex PCR, while the TCRdb copy is restricted to in-frame clones and leaves out a portion. There are 200,000 or so clones in the sample; around 84% occur only once, and roughly 13% lies in the top ten. Material: PBMCs. All receptors come from a woman aged 25-40 years in good health and CMV-seropositive.

The genes are TRBV9 and TRBJ2-2, with 7 nucleotides matching TRBD2. Trimming took 2 bases from V and 4 from J; bases not matched to a gene: 5. The CDR3 length is 15 residues. Germline CDR1 is SGDLS and CDR2 is YYNGEE. The CDR3 DNA follows: TGTGCCAGCAGCGTCGGGGGGTCCCGCACCGGGGAGCTGTTTTTT. Residues: CASSVGGSRTGELFF.

The J gene is TRBJ2-3, the V gene TRBV29-1, with 8 positions matching TRBD1. In germline, CDR1 is SQVTM, CDR2 ANQGSEA. V lost 8 bases to trimming and J lost 4 bases; unmatched junction nucleotides: 11. The CDR3 is made up of 14 amino acids. The DNA of the CDR3 is TGCAGCACCGGGTTCAGGGGGCGAGCAGATACGCAGTATTTT. Translation gives CSTGFRGRADTQYF.

This clone was recorded only once. The J gene is TRBJ1-5, the V gene TRBV2, with TRBD1 matching over 8 bases. Germline V gene sequence: CDR1 SNHLY, CDR2 FYNNEI. This CDR3 contains 15 residues. With 3 bases clipped from V and 4 bases from J, the junction kept 5 bases outside the gene matches. CDR3 nucleotides: TGTGCCAGCAGTGATTACAGACAGGGGAATCAGCCCCAGCATTTT. Residues: CASSDYRQGNQPQHF.

This chain connects TRBV28 to TRBJ1-4, with D hard to call. The V gene lost 3 bases and the J gene lost 7 bases, with 18 bases spanning the gap. Germline lookup yields CDR1 MDHEN and CDR2 SYDVKM. There are 16 residues in the CDR3. CDR3 in DNA: TGTGCCAGCAGTTTGGTTGGTCTGGGCTCGGTTGAAAAACTGTTTTTT. Its protein is CASSLVGLGSVEKLFF.

As regards this clone: At the DNA level, this CDR3 is encoded by other sequences in the same sample as well. The rearrangement joins TRBV7-2 to TRBJ2-7; D is unresolved. CDR3 length: 13 residues. Germline lookup yields CDR1 SGHTA and CDR2 FQGNSA. With 3 bases removed from V and 3 bases from J, the gap between germline ends came to 9 bases. CDR3 nucleotide sequence: TGTGCCAGCAGCTTCCCCCCTCTCTACGAGCAGTACTTC. Translated: CASSFPPLYEQYF.

J is TRBJ1-2 and V is TRBV5-1; D not certain. The CDR3 totals 15 residues. Trimming cost V 0 bases and J 1 base, with 10 bases left between them. The germline CDR1 and CDR2 sequences are SGHRS and YFSETQ. CDR3: CASSLGILLNYGYTF. DNA of the CDR3: TGCGCCAGCAGCTTGGGAATACTCCTTAACTATGGCTACACCTTC.

The chain couples TRBV30 to TRBJ2-2; TRBD2 matches 9 bases. V gave up 0 bases and J gave up 5 bases; unmatched junction bases: 1. This CDR3 has 14 residues. CDR1 GTSNPN and CDR2 SVGIG come from the germline V gene (reference sequence). CDR3 nucleotide sequence: TGTGCCTGGAGTGTGACTAGCGGAACCGGGGAGCTGTTTTTT. Amino acid sequence: CAWSVTSGTGELFF.

To note about this clone: Other DNA sequences in the same sample also yield this CDR3. The chain employs TRBV28 and TRBJ2-5; D is unresolved. CDR1 is MDHEN and CDR2 is SYDVKM in the germline V gene. Trimming removed 3 bases at V and 4 bases at J, with 3 bases between. This CDR3 is 11 amino acids long. Here the CDR3 DNA reads TGTGCCAGCAGTTTGCGAGAGACCCAGTACTTC. It is translated as CASSLRETQYF.

The V call is TRBV7-9, the J call TRBJ1-2, with 8 positions matching TRBD1. The CDR3 runs to 15 residues. Germline assignment: CDR1 SEHNR and CDR2 FQNEAQ (reference sequence). V was pared by 0 bases and J by 7 bases, with 7 bases of the junction left unmatched. The CDR3 protein is CASSLAERGQAGYTF. CDR3 DNA sequence: TGTGCCAGCAGCTTAGCCGAGCGGGGACAGGCTGGCTACACCTTC.

This sequence joins TRBV6-5 and TRBJ1-4; TRBD1 agrees at 8 bases. The V and J ends lost 1 base and 15 bases, in that order; junction bases with no gene match: 1. In germline, CDR1 is MNHEY, CDR2 SVGAGI. This CDR3 is built from 11 residues. The CDR3 DNA is TGTGCCAGCAGTTACTTGGACAGGGTGTTTTTT. Amino acid sequence: CASSYLDRVFF.